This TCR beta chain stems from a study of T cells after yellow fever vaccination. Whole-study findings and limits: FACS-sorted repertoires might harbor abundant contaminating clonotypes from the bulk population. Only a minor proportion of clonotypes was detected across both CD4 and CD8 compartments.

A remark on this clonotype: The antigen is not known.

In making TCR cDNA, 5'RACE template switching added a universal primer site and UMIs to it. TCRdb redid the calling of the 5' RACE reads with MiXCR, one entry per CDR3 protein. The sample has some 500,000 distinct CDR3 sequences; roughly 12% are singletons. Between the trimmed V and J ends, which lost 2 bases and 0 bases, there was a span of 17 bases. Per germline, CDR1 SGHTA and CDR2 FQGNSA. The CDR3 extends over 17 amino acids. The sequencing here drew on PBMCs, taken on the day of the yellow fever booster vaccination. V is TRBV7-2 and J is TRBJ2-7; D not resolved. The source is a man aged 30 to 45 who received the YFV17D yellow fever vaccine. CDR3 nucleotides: TGTGCCAGCAGCTTAAGCTCGGGCCAGAGACGCTCCTACGAGCAGTACTTC. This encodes CASSLSSGQRRSYEQYF.